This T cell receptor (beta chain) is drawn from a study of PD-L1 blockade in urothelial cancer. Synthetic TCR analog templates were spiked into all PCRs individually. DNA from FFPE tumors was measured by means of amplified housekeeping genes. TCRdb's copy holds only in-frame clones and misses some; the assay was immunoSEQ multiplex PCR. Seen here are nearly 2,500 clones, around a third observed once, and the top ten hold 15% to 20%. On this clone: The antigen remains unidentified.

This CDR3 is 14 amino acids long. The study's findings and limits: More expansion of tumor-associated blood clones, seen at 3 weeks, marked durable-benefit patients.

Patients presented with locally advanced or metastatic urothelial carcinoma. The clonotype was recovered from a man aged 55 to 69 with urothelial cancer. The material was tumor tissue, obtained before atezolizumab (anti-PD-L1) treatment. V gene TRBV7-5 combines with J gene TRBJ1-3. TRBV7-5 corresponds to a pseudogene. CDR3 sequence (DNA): TGTGCCAGCAGTCCATCGGCGGTTGGAAACACCATATATTTT. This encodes CASSPSAVGNTIYF.